The clone carrying this TCR beta chain occurred a few times. As yet, its antigen is unknown. This entry is derived from a study of T cells after yellow fever vaccination. Study at large: When fractions had low cell numbers, they were prepared with SMART-Seq v4 Ultra Low Input. Whole-study findings and limits: A weaker secondary response peaked on day 5, the primary on day 15. Abundant clonotypes from the bulk population could contaminate FACS-sorted repertoires. Once the booster was given, most primary-vaccination clones reappeared, at approximately 97% for CD4 and 85% to 90% for CD8.

The germline V gene encodes CDR1 MNHEY and CDR2 SMNVEV (reference sequence). Trimming removed 0 bases at V and 2 bases at J, with 17 bases between. The CDR3 has 18 amino acids. A single record per CDR3 protein comes from TCRdb applying MiXCR to the 5' RACE reads. The sample lists approximately 610,000 distinct CDR3 sequences, about 17% occurring once. The rearrangement links TRBV27 to TRBJ2-1; possibly TRBD1 for D (5 bases). The TCR originated in a man between 18 and 29 years old who received the YFV17D yellow fever vaccine. The specimen was PBMCs, collected 5 days after the first yellow fever vaccination. DNA of the CDR3: TGTGCCAGCAGTTTATCGGCTACAGGCCTCGTCACCTACAATGAGCAGTTCTTC. Encoded protein: CASSLSATGLVTYNEQFF.